One sample yielded the 30 T cell receptor beta chains listed below, sequenced in a study of CD8+CD57+ T cells in acquired aplastic anemia (dated by TCRdb to 2016 to 2019). Flow cytometry had shown CD8+CD57+ cell expansion in the patients selected for sequencing. Sequencing used an Illumina HiSeq 2000. Genomic DNA served as template for TCR beta VDJ combination and CDR3 sequence profiling. In TCRdb, the public reads were trimmed at Q25 with fastp and aligned with MiXCR, with productive beta chains retained. Every CDR3 protein is listed once, alongside the most common genes and DNA of its rows. The sample data list around 200,000 distinct CDR3 sequences, and around 60% of these were observed just once. Approximately 46% of the sample belongs to the ten largest clones. Sequencing was carried out using sorted CD4+, CD8+, or CD8+CD57+ T cells (not recorded which) from PBMCs. Source of these receptors: a human donor with aplastic anemia.

This chain links TRBV7-3 with TRBJ2-2; D unclear. The CDR3 is 12 residues long. The V gene's germline CDR1 is SGHTA and CDR2 FQGTGA. Trimming took 4 bases from V and 6 from J, leaving 6 bases between them. In nucleotides, the CDR3 is TGTGCCAGCAGCTACGTGGCCGGGGAGCTGTTTTTT. Protein: CASSYVAGELFF.

The chain carries TRBV5-1 and TRBJ2-7; D perhaps matches TRBD2 (6 bases). The V end lost 4 bases, the J end lost 5 bases, and 13 bases lay between the germline ends. CDR3 length equals 13 residues. CDR1 SGHRS and CDR2 YFSETQ come from the germline V gene. As DNA, the CDR3 is TGCGCCAGCAGCCGGGAGTCAGGGCACGAGCAGTACTTC. Residues: CASSRESGHEQYF. Supplemented by reference TRBV5-1 and TRBJ2-7, the full variable domain reads KAGVTQTPRYLIKTRGQQVTLSCSPISGHRSVSWYQQTPGQGLQFLFEYFSETQRNKGNFPGRFSGRQFSNSRSEMNVSTLELGDSALYLCASSRESGHEQYFGPGTRLTVT.

This clonotype was recorded at least ten times. Since no conserved phenylalanine or tryptophan closes the CDR3, a read error is the likely cause. The DNA is omitted, as the CDR3 cannot be located on it reliably, and the CDR3 follows TCRdb's listing. The chain carries TRBV7-9 and TRBJ1-1; the table's D gene call, TRBD1, was not cross checked with the DNA. Germline V gives CDR1 SEHNR, CDR2 FQNEAQ (reference sequence). The CDR3 spans 8 residues, counting both ends. The CDR3 loop is CASSPGGC.

This rearrangement joins TRBV19 to TRBJ1-3; TRBD1 might be the D (6 bases). V was clipped by 1 base and J by 8 bases, with 9 bases between them. This CDR3 comprises 13 residues. Germline V gene sequence: CDR1 LNHDA, CDR2 SQIVND (reference sequence). This chain's CDR3 is CASSIVGGHTIYF. The CDR3 DNA is TGTGCCAGTAGTATAGTCGGGGGCCACACCATATATTTT.

This clonotype has more than one count but fewer than ten. This may come from a read error, since a much larger clone is one base off. This chain links TRBV5-1 with TRBJ2-5, with unresolved D. The germline V gene encodes CDR1 SGHRS and CDR2 YFSETQ. The CDR3 sequence is 16 residues long. Trimming took 3 bases from V and 5 from J, leaving 20 bases between them. The CDR3: CASSSADTTGGETQYF. The DNA for the CDR3 is TGCGCCAGCAGCTCGGCGGATACAACGGGTGGGGAGACCCAGTACTTC. Complete variable domain (other parts from reference TRBV5-1 and TRBJ2-5): KAGVTQTPRYLIKTRGQQVTLSCSPISGHRSVSWYQQTPGQGLQFLFEYFSETQRNKGNFPGRFSGRQFSNSRSEMNVSTLELGDSALYLCASSSADTTGGETQYFGPGTRLLVL.

The chain couples TRBV2 to TRBJ2-5; unclear D gene. CDR3 length: 10 amino acids. V lost 10 bases, J lost 5 bases, and 8 bases lay in between. Per germline, CDR1 SNHLY and CDR2 FYNNEI. The CDR3 DNA reads as TGTGCCACTCTGGGGGAGACCCAGTACTTC. It encodes CATLGETQYF.

There are a few counts of this clonotype. A much more abundant neighbour one base away suggests this may be a read error. J is TRBJ2-3 and V is TRBV12-3 or TRBV12-4; D is unresolved. The CDR3 has 14 amino acids. The CDR3 DNA follows: TGTGTCAGCAGCTTGCGCTACCGCACAGATACGCAGTATTTT. Translating it yields CVSSLRYRTDTQYF.

The chain employs TRBV4-1 and TRBJ2-7; 9 positions match TRBD2. Germline-derived CDR1 and CDR2 are MGHRA and YSYEKL. J lost 2 bases, V lost 2 bases, and 4 bases had no gene match. This CDR3 is 15 amino acids long. The CDR3 nucleotides read TGCGCCAGCAGCCAATTAGCGGGGGACCCCTACGAGCAGTACTTC. As protein: CASSQLAGDPYEQYF.

The genes are TRBV6-5 and TRBJ1-6, with 8 bases identical to TRBD1. The germline gives CDR1 MNHEY, CDR2 SVGAGI. V shed 6 bases, J shed 7 bases, and the junction held 5 bases outside the gene matches. This CDR3 comprises 14 residues. As DNA, the CDR3 is TGTGCCAGCAGCTTGACAGGGGCCAATTCACCCCTCCACTTT. Its protein product is CASSLTGANSPLHF.

The genes are TRBV7-9 and TRBJ2-5; possibly TRBD1 for D (5 bases). V lost 4 bases and J lost 1, with 16 bases in between. This CDR3 is 16 amino acids long. The germline V gene has CDR1 SEHNR and CDR2 FQNEAQ (reference sequence). DNA of the CDR3: TGTGCCAGCAGCTCACTCTTAACAGGCCCCCAAGAGACCCAGTACTTC. It codes for CASSSLLTGPQETQYF.

This clonotype has more than one count but fewer than ten. The chain links TRBV24-1 to TRBJ2-5; 10 positions agree with TRBD2. The V and J ends lost 5 bases and 1 base, in that order; junction bases with no gene match: 3. Germline V gives CDR1 KGHDR, CDR2 SFDVKD. CDR3 length: 15 amino acids. This CDR3 reads CATSAAGGPQETQYF. The CDR3 DNA sequence: TGTGCCACCAGTGCAGCGGGAGGGCCCCAAGAGACCCAGTACTTC.

The chain recombines TRBV29-1 with TRBJ2-3, with 10 bases matching TRBD2. V dropped 4 bases and J dropped 4; count of bases not matched to a gene: 5. Per germline, CDR1 SQVTM and CDR2 ANQGSEA. The CDR3 is made up of 14 amino acids. This chain's CDR3 is CSVGLAGVADTQYF. DNA for the CDR3: TGCAGCGTTGGGCTAGCGGGAGTCGCAGATACGCAGTATTTT.

This chain links TRBV10-3 with TRBJ2-7; tentatively, D is TRBD1 or TRBD2 (5 bases each). The J call is uncertain, as TRBJ2-1 better fits the DNA end. CDR1 and CDR2 (germline): ENHRY, SYGVKD. The CDR3 sequence is 16 residues long. As DNA, the CDR3 is TGTGCCATCAGTGGCCATGAGGGGTCCGGTGGCAATGAGCAGTTCTTC. Translation gives CAISGHEGSGGNEQFF.

This clonotype was detected once. This chain uses TRBV19 with TRBJ1-4; maybe TRBD1 (6 bases). With 3 bases removed from V and 5 bases from J, the gap between germline ends came to 13 bases. CDR3 length: 15 residues. Germline V CDR1 and CDR2: LNHDA, SQIVND (reference sequence). CDR3 residues: CASSIDGGPNEKLFF. CDR3 DNA sequence: TGTGCCAGTAGTATTGACGGGGGCCCGAATGAAAAACTGTTTTTT.

The chain employs TRBV7-9 and TRBJ2-5; TRBD2 agrees at 13 bases. The CDR3 is 17 amino acids. After removal of 5 bases from V and 5 bases from J, the junction contained 11 bases not matched to a gene. Per germline, CDR1 SEHNR and CDR2 FQNEAQ (reference sequence). CDR3 sequence: CASSPVGLAGVLETQYF. CDR3 in DNA: TGTGCCAGCAGCCCAGTCGGACTAGCGGGAGTCTTGGAGACCCAGTACTTC.

The chain uses TRBV20-1 and TRBJ2-3; TRBD2 aligns across 10 bases. CDR3 length: 15 amino acids. Germline CDR1 DFQATT, CDR2 SNEGSKA (reference sequence). V lost 6 bases and J lost 5; bases outside the gene matches: 11. CDR3 residues: CSAPLSGGAIDTQYF. The CDR3, as DNA: TGCAGTGCCCCACTGAGCGGGGGGGCAATAGATACGCAGTATTTT.

As regards this clonotype: One end of the junction is discordant with germline, which a read error may explain. This sequence joins TRBV7-2 and TRBJ2-3; TRBD2 matches 10 bases. Germline V lookup: CDR1 SGHTA, CDR2 FQGNSA. CDR3 length: 19 amino acids. CDR3 nucleotides: TGCGCCAGCAGCCAACATACCCTAGGGTACGGGACTAGCGAAGATACGCAGTATTTT. This translates into CASSQHTLGYGTSEDTQYF. Combining the CDR3 with reference TRBV7-2 and TRBJ2-3 gives the whole variable domain GAGVSQSPSNKVTEKGKDVELRCDPISGHTALYWYRQSLGQGLEFLIYFQGNSAPDKSGLPSDRFSAERTGGSVSTLTIQRTQQEDSAVYLCASSQHTLGYGTSEDTQYFGPGTRLTVL.

Details on this clonotype: This may be a read error, as it is one base from a much larger clone. The chain employs TRBV30 and TRBJ2-7, with D possibly called TRBD1 or TRBD2 (6 bases each). Germline CDR1 is GTSNPN and CDR2 is SVGIG (reference sequence). This CDR3 is built from 13 residues. Here the CDR3 DNA reads TGTGCCTGGGGTGTAGGGGGGAGGAACGAGCAGTACTTC. It translates to CAWGVGGRNEQYF.

This clonotype came up many times. V usage is TRBV7-9 and J usage is TRBJ2-7; 7 positions match TRBD1. The CDR3 length is 14 residues. The germline gives CDR1 SEHNR, CDR2 FQNEAQ (reference sequence). V shed 4 bases, J shed 5 bases, and the junction held 8 bases outside the gene matches. Here the CDR3 reads CASSSTGIGNEQYF. CDR3 bases: TGTGCCAGCAGCTCGACAGGGATCGGGAACGAGCAGTACTTC.

This clonotype was detected a few times. Written as DNA, the CDR3 is TGTGCCAGCAGCTTAGTCGGCGGGAACATTCAGTACTTC. Encoded protein: CASSLVGGNIQYF. V and J are TRBV11-2 and TRBJ2-4; possibly TRBD2 for D (5 bases). Trimming left V 1 base short and J 7 bases short, with 8 bases between. The CDR3 runs 13 residues. Per germline, CDR1 SGHAT and CDR2 FQNNGV.

This chain uses TRBV10-3 with TRBJ2-1, with D uncertain. The ends were cut back, 10 bases at V and 6 bases at J, with 16 bases in the middle. CDR3 length equals 13 residues. Per germline, CDR1 ENHRY and CDR2 SYGVKD. In DNA, the CDR3 is TGTGCCAGCGGCGCCGCGGATAGCAATGAGCAGTTCTTC. This codes for CASGAADSNEQFF.

The V gene is TRBV4-3, the J gene TRBJ1-1, with 8 bases identical to TRBD1. CDR1 LGHNA and CDR2 YSLEER come from the germline V gene. The length of the CDR3 is 14 residues. The J segment lost 1 base and the V segment lost 4 bases, leaving 2 bases of the junction unmatched. CDR3 coding DNA: TGCGCCAGCAGCCCGCAGGGGGCGAACACTGAAGCTTTCTTT. Translated: CASSPQGANTEAFF.

The chain joins TRBV7-9 to TRBJ2-5; 11 bases map to TRBD1. CDR3 length equals 15 residues. V dropped 2 bases and J dropped 5; count of bases not matched to a gene: 4. CDR1 and CDR2 from the germline V gene are SEHNR and FQNEAQ (reference sequence). The DNA for the CDR3 is TGTGCCAGCAGCTTAACCGGGACAGGGGGGGAGACCCAGTACTTC. Protein: CASSLTGTGGETQYF. The entire variable domain, with the rest obtained from reference TRBV7-9 and TRBJ2-5, is as follows: DTGVSQNPRHKITKRGQNVTFRCDPISEHNRLYWYRQTLGQGPEFLTYFQNEAQLEKSRLLSDRFSAERPKGSFSTLEIQRTEQGDSAMYLCASSLTGTGGETQYFGPGTRLLVL.

The rearrangement uses TRBV2 and TRBJ1-1, with D maybe TRBD1 (5 bases). Germline-derived CDR1 and CDR2 are SNHLY and FYNNEI. Trimming cost V 4 bases and J 1 base, with 13 bases left between them. CDR3 length: 15 residues. This CDR3 is CASSVRDYENTEAFF. DNA for the CDR3: TGTGCCAGCAGTGTGAGGGACTACGAGAACACTGAAGCTTTCTTT.

V is TRBV20-1 and J is TRBJ2-7; D possibly corresponds to TRBD1 (6 bases). Germline CDR1 is DFQATT and CDR2 is SNEGSKA (reference sequence). V shed 1 base and J shed 0 bases, with 10 bases lying between them. This CDR3 spans 14 amino acids. In nucleotides, the CDR3 is TGCAGTGCTAGAGTTTGGACAGACTCCTACGAGCAGTACTTC. Protein: CSARVWTDSYEQYF.

V gene TRBV20-1 combines with J gene TRBJ1-2, with 9 bases matching TRBD1. The CDR3 covers 12 residues. In germline, CDR1 is DFQATT, CDR2 SNEGSKA (reference sequence). J was trimmed by 5 bases and V by 4 bases; bases with no gene match: 2. CDR3 DNA: TGCAGTGCTATGACAGGGGGATATGGCTACACCTTC. It translates to CSAMTGGYGYTF.

The chain links TRBV7-2 to TRBJ1-2; D possibly corresponds to TRBD1 (5 bases). The CDR3 is 15 amino acids. Trimming pared 0 bases from V and 4 bases from J, leaving 12 bases between. The germline V gene has CDR1 SGHTA and CDR2 FQGNSA. For the CDR3, the DNA is TGTGCCAGCAGCTTAGCTGGGACCGAAAGCTATGGCTACACCTTC. The encoded protein is CASSLAGTESYGYTF.

The chain uses TRBV7-9 and TRBJ2-7; 14 bases are a match to TRBD2. V lost 5 bases and J lost 5; bases outside the gene matches: 8. The CDR3 runs 16 residues. The germline CDR1 and CDR2 sequences are SEHNR and FQNEAQ (reference sequence). CDR3 amino acids: CASSAGLAGGSNEQYF. CDR3 coding DNA: TGTGCCAGCAGCGCTGGACTAGCGGGGGGCAGTAACGAGCAGTACTTC.

The rearrangement uses TRBV2 and TRBJ2-3; D gene uncertain. With 3 bases removed from V and 0 bases from J, the gap between germline ends came to 10 bases. Germline CDR1 is SNHLY and CDR2 is FYNNEI. This CDR3 has 15 amino acids. CDR3 loop: CASSDGDYSTDTQYF. CDR3 nucleotides: TGTGCCAGCAGTGACGGAGATTATAGCACAGATACGCAGTATTTT.

In its sample, this clonotype was seen many times. The chain employs TRBV13 and TRBJ2-3, with 12 bases that match TRBD2. The germline V gene has CDR1 PRHDT and CDR2 FYEKMQ (reference sequence). The CDR3 has 17 amino acids. Losses at the gene ends were 0 bases for V and 1 base for J; bases not matched to a gene: 2. In DNA form, the CDR3 reads TGTGCCAGCAGCTTAGGTTGGACTAGCGGGGGCACAGATACGCAGTATTTT. This encodes CASSLGWTSGGTDTQYF.